The rows below give T cell receptor beta chains drawn from one sample of a study of blood T cells in healthy people across ages. A single record per CDR3 protein comes from TCRdb applying MiXCR to the 5' RACE reads. The table records fewer than 700,000 distinct CDR3 sequences, around two fifths of them present only once. The sequencing sample was made of blood. These receptors all stem from an elderly man in good health. Both conserved end residues are part of each CDR3. D genes are given only for firm matches. Only some rows state a clone size, as once, few, many or a class for expanded clones.

V gene: TRBV7-2
clone size: -
D gene: TRBD1
J gene: TRBJ2-5
CDR3 protein: CASSLGRGLGETQYF
CDR3 DNA: TGTGCCAGCAGCTTAGGAAGGGGGCTGGGGGAGACCCAGTACTTC

V gene: TRBV19
clone size: -
D gene: -
J gene: TRBJ2-4
CDR3 protein: CASSIAQRDIQYF
CDR3 DNA: TGTGCCAGTAGTATAGCTCAGAGGGACATTCAGTACTTC

V gene: TRBV29-1
clone size: -
D gene: TRBD1
J gene: TRBJ1-2
CDR3 protein: CSVGQDAYTF
CDR3 DNA: TGCAGCGTCGGACAGGACGCCTACACCTTC

V gene: TRBV4-3
clone size: -
D gene: TRBD2
J gene: TRBJ2-3
CDR3 protein: CASSLQRGAADTQYF
CDR3 DNA: TGCGCCAGCAGCCTTCAGCGGGGGGCGGCAGATACGCAGTATTTT

V gene: TRBV20-1
clone size: -
D gene: TRBD1
J gene: TRBJ1-4
CDR3 protein: CSAFTGQGFNEKLFF
CDR3 DNA: TGCAGTGCCTTTACCGGACAGGGCTTTAATGAAAAACTGTTTTTT

V gene: TRBV4-2
clone size: -
D gene: TRBD2
J gene: TRBJ2-1
CDR3 protein: CASSQDSGLAGGQGFF
CDR3 DNA: TGTGCCAGCAGCCAAGATTCGGGACTAGCGGGAGGTCAGGGGTTCTTC

V gene: TRBV29-1
clone size: many
D gene: TRBD1
J gene: TRBJ1-2
CDR3 protein: CSVGQGEYGYTF
CDR3 DNA: TGCAGCGTCGGACAGGGGGAATATGGCTACACCTTC

V gene: TRBV9
clone size: -
D gene: -
J gene: TRBJ2-5
CDR3 protein: CASSRGRVYGTQYF
CDR3 DNA: TGTGCCAGCAGCCGGGGAAGGGTTTACGGGACCCAGTACTTC

V gene: TRBV13
clone size: -
D gene: TRBD1
J gene: TRBJ2-1
CDR3 protein: CASSSGTGVYNEQFF
CDR3 DNA: TGTGCCAGCAGCTCCGGGACAGGGGTCTACAATGAGCAGTTCTTC

V gene: TRBV20-1
clone size: few
D gene: -
J gene: TRBJ2-7
CDR3 protein: CSAQDIYEQYF
CDR3 DNA: TGCAGTGCCCAGGACATTTACGAGCAGTACTTC

V gene: TRBV10-2
clone size: -
D gene: TRBD1
J gene: TRBJ2-7
CDR3 protein: CASSDPRTGRSYEQYF
CDR3 DNA: TGCGCCAGCAGTGACCCCCGGACAGGGAGGTCCTACGAGCAGTACTTC

V gene: TRBV7-2
clone size: -
D gene: TRBD2
J gene: TRBJ2-2
CDR3 protein: CASSLGVAGARAGELFF
CDR3 DNA: TGTGCCAGCAGCTTAGGAGTAGCGGGAGCCCGGGCCGGGGAGCTGTTTTTT

V gene: TRBV10-2
clone size: few
D gene: TRBD1
J gene: TRBJ2-5
CDR3 protein: CASRDRGGSLETQYF
CDR3 DNA: TGCGCCAGCAGGGACAGGGGAGGGTCGTTAGAGACCCAGTACTTC

V gene: TRBV4-2
clone size: many
D gene: TRBD2
J gene: TRBJ2-5
CDR3 protein: CASSQAAGVQETQYF
CDR3 DNA: TGTGCCAGCAGCCAAGCGGCGGGGGTACAAGAGACCCAGTACTTC

V gene: TRBV7-8
clone size: many
D gene: -
J gene: TRBJ1-5
CDR3 protein: CASSLGLLGAQPQHF
CDR3 DNA: TGTGCCAGCAGCCTGGGACTACTAGGCGCTCAGCCCCAGCATTTT

V gene: TRBV7-2
clone size: -
D gene: TRBD1
J gene: TRBJ1-1
CDR3 protein: CASSQAGTGGRGAFF
CDR3 DNA: TGTGCCAGCAGCCAAGCCGGGACAGGGGGCCGTGGAGCTTTCTTT

V gene: TRBV7-9
clone size: -
D gene: TRBD2
J gene: TRBJ2-7
CDR3 protein: CASSLGVGAGGPYEQYF
CDR3 DNA: TGTGCCAGCAGCTTAGGTGTTGGGGCGGGAGGGCCCTACGAGCAGTACTTC

V gene: TRBV7-2
clone size: many
D gene: -
J gene: TRBJ2-6
CDR3 protein: CASSPQGPSGANVLTF
CDR3 DNA: TGTGCCAGCAGCCCTCAGGGGCCCTCTGGGGCCAACGTCCTGACTTTC

V gene: TRBV7-2
clone size: -
D gene: -
J gene: TRBJ1-1
CDR3 protein: CASSQQTNLNTEAFF
CDR3 DNA: TGTGCCAGCAGCCAACAGACAAACTTGAACACTGAAGCTTTCTTT

V gene: TRBV7-3
clone size: -
D gene: -
J gene: TRBJ2-3
CDR3 protein: CASSSDPFSTDTQYF
CDR3 DNA: TGTGCCAGCAGCTCGGACCCATTTAGCACAGATACGCAGTATTTT

V gene: TRBV5-1
clone size: once
D gene: TRBD2
J gene: TRBJ2-3
CDR3 protein: CASSLVGSGGAGDTQYF
CDR3 DNA: TGCGCCAGCAGCTTGGTGGGTAGCGGGGGGGCCGGAGATACGCAGTATTTT

V gene: TRBV4-3
clone size: -
D gene: -
J gene: TRBJ1-5
CDR3 protein: CASSQDGMDNQPQHF
CDR3 DNA: TGCGCCAGCAGCCAAGATGGGATGGACAATCAGCCCCAGCATTTT

V gene: TRBV4-3
clone size: many
D gene: -
J gene: TRBJ1-2
CDR3 protein: CASSLRAGTDYGYTF
CDR3 DNA: TGCGCCAGCAGCCTACGGGCGGGGACTGACTATGGCTACACCTTC

V gene: TRBV3-1
clone size: many
D gene: TRBD1
J gene: TRBJ1-2
CDR3 protein: CASSPRTGAYGYTF
CDR3 DNA: TGTGCCAGCAGCCCCAGGACAGGGGCCTATGGCTACACCTTC

V gene: TRBV24-1
clone size: few
D gene: -
J gene: TRBJ2-3
CDR3 protein: CATSDPQDWGGLRDTQYF
CDR3 DNA: TGTGCCACCAGTGATCCGCAGGACTGGGGAGGCTTAAGGGATACGCAGTATTTT

V gene: TRBV12-3/TRBV12-4
clone size: -
D gene: -
J gene: TRBJ1-2
CDR3 protein: CASSRNREGYTF
CDR3 DNA: TGTGCCAGCAGCCGAAACCGGGAGGGCTACACCTTC

V gene: TRBV20-1
clone size: -
D gene: TRBD2
J gene: TRBJ2-3
CDR3 protein: CSARPGLAGGPSSDTQYF
CDR3 DNA: TGCAGTGCTAGGCCCGGACTAGCGGGAGGGCCTTCATCAGATACGCAGTATTTT

V gene: TRBV18
clone size: -
D gene: -
J gene: TRBJ2-7
CDR3 protein: CASSPALEQYF
CDR3 DNA: TGTGCCAGCTCCCCGGCGCTCGAGCAGTACTTC

V gene: TRBV7-9
clone size: -
D gene: -
J gene: TRBJ2-5
CDR3 protein: CASSLLPQETQYF
CDR3 DNA: TGTGCCAGCAGCTTATTACCACAAGAGACCCAGTACTTC

V gene: TRBV4-3
clone size: many
D gene: -
J gene: TRBJ2-1
CDR3 protein: CASSQEGPSNEQFF
CDR3 DNA: TGCGCCAGCAGCCAAGAAGGTCCAAGCAATGAGCAGTTCTTC

V gene: TRBV6-1
clone size: few
D gene: TRBD1
J gene: TRBJ1-1
CDR3 protein: CASRLDRGPTEAFF
CDR3 DNA: TGTGCCAGCAGACTGGACAGGGGGCCCACTGAAGCTTTCTTT

V gene: TRBV4-1
clone size: few
D gene: -
J gene: TRBJ2-2
CDR3 protein: CASSKVVRAGELFF
CDR3 DNA: TGCGCCAGCAGCAAGGTGGTCCGGGCCGGGGAGCTGTTTTTT

V gene: TRBV10-3
clone size: few
D gene: TRBD2
J gene: TRBJ2-1
CDR3 protein: CAISESTRGTSANEQFF
CDR3 DNA: TGTGCCATCAGTGAGTCGACTCGGGGGACTAGTGCCAATGAGCAGTTCTTC

V gene: TRBV5-1
clone size: -
D gene: TRBD1
J gene: TRBJ2-5
CDR3 protein: CASSLSGNWDSQETQYF
CDR3 DNA: TGCGCCAGCAGCTTGAGCGGAAATTGGGACAGCCAAGAGACCCAGTACTTC

V gene: TRBV6-1
clone size: -
D gene: -
J gene: TRBJ2-1
CDR3 protein: CASSRTEIEQFF
CDR3 DNA: TGTGCCAGCAGTCGGACAGAAATTGAGCAGTTCTTC

V gene: TRBV24-1
clone size: -
D gene: -
J gene: TRBJ1-1
CDR3 protein: CATSDTSRGNTEAFF
CDR3 DNA: TGTGCCACCAGTGATACGTCGAGGGGGAACACTGAAGCTTTCTTT

V gene: TRBV25-1
clone size: -
D gene: TRBD1
J gene: TRBJ1-4
CDR3 protein: CASQDRANNEKLFF
CDR3 DNA: TGTGCCAGCCAAGACAGGGCCAATAATGAAAAACTGTTTTTT

V gene: TRBV24-1
clone size: few
D gene: -
J gene: TRBJ1-2
CDR3 protein: CATSASAGANYGYTF
CDR3 DNA: TGTGCCACCAGTGCCTCGGCGGGGGCGAACTATGGCTACACCTTC

V gene: TRBV6-5
clone size: -
D gene: TRBD1
J gene: TRBJ2-3
CDR3 protein: CASKTGLSTDTQYF
CDR3 DNA: TGTGCCAGCAAGACAGGGCTTAGCACAGATACGCAGTATTTT

V gene: TRBV10-1
clone size: few
D gene: -
J gene: TRBJ2-7
CDR3 protein: CASSVDPLAEQYF
CDR3 DNA: TGCGCCAGCAGTGTGGACCCCTTGGCCGAGCAGTACTTC

V gene: TRBV3-1
clone size: -
D gene: -
J gene: TRBJ1-2
CDR3 protein: CASSLGRGADYGYTF
CDR3 DNA: TGTGCCAGCAGCCTAGGCAGGGGCGCGGACTATGGCTACACCTTC

V gene: TRBV28
clone size: -
D gene: TRBD1
J gene: TRBJ1-1
CDR3 protein: CASRGTVEAFF
CDR3 DNA: TGTGCCAGCCGCGGGACAGTTGAAGCTTTCTTT

V gene: TRBV3-1
clone size: few
D gene: -
J gene: TRBJ1-2
CDR3 protein: CASSSQGSRSYGYTF
CDR3 DNA: TGTGCCAGCAGCTCACAGGGCAGCCGGAGCTATGGCTACACCTTC

V gene: TRBV6-1
clone size: -
D gene: -
J gene: TRBJ1-1
CDR3 protein: CASKGPGLGTEAFF
CDR3 DNA: TGTGCCAGCAAGGGGCCAGGACTGGGGACTGAAGCTTTCTTT

V gene: TRBV5-4
clone size: -
D gene: TRBD2
J gene: TRBJ2-3
CDR3 protein: CASSPQRGGWDTQYF
CDR3 DNA: TGTGCCAGCAGCCCCCAGCGGGGGGGGTGGGATACGCAGTATTTT

V gene: TRBV15
clone size: -
D gene: -
J gene: TRBJ2-5
CDR3 protein: CATSRVLRDSDLETQYF
CDR3 DNA: TGTGCCACCAGCAGAGTGTTAAGGGATTCGGACTTAGAGACCCAGTACTTC

V gene: TRBV7-2
clone size: -
D gene: -
J gene: TRBJ2-7
CDR3 protein: CASSQAGDSVYEQYF
CDR3 DNA: TGTGCCAGCAGCCAAGCGGGGGACAGTGTCTACGAGCAGTACTTC

V gene: TRBV6-2/TRBV6-3
clone size: many
D gene: -
J gene: TRBJ2-1
CDR3 protein: CASSYSSPEQFF
CDR3 DNA: TGTGCCAGCAGTTACTCTAGTCCTGAGCAGTTCTTC

V gene: TRBV29-1
clone size: -
D gene: -
J gene: TRBJ2-1
CDR3 protein: CSGNRDKVNNEQFF
CDR3 DNA: TGCAGCGGGAACCGGGACAAGGTGAACAATGAGCAGTTCTTC

V gene: TRBV7-8
clone size: few
D gene: TRBD2
J gene: TRBJ2-5
CDR3 protein: CASSLVSSGRGFEETQYF
CDR3 DNA: TGTGCCAGCAGCTTAGTGTCTAGCGGGAGGGGATTTGAAGAGACCCAGTACTTC

V gene: TRBV20-1
clone size: few
D gene: -
J gene: TRBJ1-1
CDR3 protein: CSARVGGHGAFF
CDR3 DNA: TGCAGTGCTAGAGTAGGTGGTCATGGAGCTTTCTTT

V gene: TRBV9
clone size: -
D gene: -
J gene: TRBJ1-1
CDR3 protein: CASSDVQGAGTEAFF
CDR3 DNA: TGTGCCAGCAGCGACGTACAGGGTGCGGGCACTGAAGCTTTCTTT

V gene: TRBV20-1
clone size: many
D gene: TRBD1
J gene: TRBJ2-7
CDR3 protein: CSATRQGVYEQYF
CDR3 DNA: TGCAGTGCGACCCGACAGGGGGTCTACGAGCAGTACTTC

V gene: TRBV20-1
clone size: -
D gene: -
J gene: TRBJ1-5
CDR3 protein: CSARDPQSSGHF
CDR3 DNA: TGCAGTGCTAGAGATCCCCAGTCTAGCGGGCATTTT

V gene: TRBV12-3/TRBV12-4
clone size: many
D gene: -
J gene: TRBJ2-2
CDR3 protein: CASSFGGPAATGELFF
CDR3 DNA: TGTGCCAGCAGTTTTGGGGGGCCCGCGGCAACCGGGGAGCTGTTTTTT